This TCR beta chain was identified during a study of T cell responses to AZD1222 COVID-19 vaccine. Investigators merged groups given second doses at roughly 4 or roughly 12 weeks. Germline CDR1 and CDR2: KGHSH and LQKENI. V was shortened by 6 bases and J by 3 bases, with 9 bases between the two germline ends. The CDR3 contains 12 residues. On this clone: Its antigen is still unknown. This CDR3 is also generated by other DNA sequences in the sample.

Study results and caveats: Regions left unmutated in variants are reportedly the target of nearly half of spike-specific TCRs. Only five or six AZD1222 recipients tested seropositive at baseline.

The data were produced by immunoSEQ multiplex PCR, yet TCRdb's version contains in-frame clones alone and is incomplete. The sample carries roughly 90,000 clones, roughly nine tenths recorded once. The clonotype was recovered from an adult who received the AZD1222 COVID-19 vaccine. The sample consisted of peripheral blood, taken 28 days after the second AZD1222 dose. The chain recombines TRBV18 with TRBJ2-7; D is possibly TRBD1 (6 bases). The CDR3 DNA is TGTGCCAGCTCCCCGGACAGCTACGAGCAGTACTTC. Translating it yields CASSPDSYEQYF.